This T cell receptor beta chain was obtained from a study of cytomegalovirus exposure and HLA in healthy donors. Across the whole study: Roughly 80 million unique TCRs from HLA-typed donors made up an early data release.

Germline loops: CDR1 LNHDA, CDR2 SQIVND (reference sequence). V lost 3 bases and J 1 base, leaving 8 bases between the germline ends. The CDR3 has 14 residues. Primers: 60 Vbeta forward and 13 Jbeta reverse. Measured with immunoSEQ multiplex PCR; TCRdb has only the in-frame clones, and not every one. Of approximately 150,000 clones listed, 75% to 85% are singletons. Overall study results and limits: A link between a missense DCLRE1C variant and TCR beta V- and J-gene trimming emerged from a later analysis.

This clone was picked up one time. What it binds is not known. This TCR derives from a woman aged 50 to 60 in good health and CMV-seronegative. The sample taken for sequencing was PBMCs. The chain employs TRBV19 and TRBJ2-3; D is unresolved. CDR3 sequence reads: CASSIALGTDTQYF. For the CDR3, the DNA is TGTGCCAGTAGTATCGCGCTGGGCACAGATACGCAGTATTTT.